These 24 T cell receptor beta chains came from one sample sequenced in a study of T cell changes during pregnancy in multiple sclerosis (dated by TCRdb to the late 2010s). The method behind the library was the immunoSEQ multiplex PCR assay. Not all clones reach the TCRdb copy of this immuneACCESS table, which keeps in-frame sequences only. Checked studies attribute under half of the gap to unresolved V genes and leave the rest unexplained. In this sample the table shows approximately 100,000 clones, about 90% of which occur a single time. The ten largest clones capture 0.8% to 1% of the sample. The source was peripheral blood, collected after pregnancy. Receptors were obtained from a female donor with multiple sclerosis, enrolled in a pregnancy study.

V usage is TRBV29-1 and J usage is TRBJ2-5; D is undetermined. The CDR3 is 11 amino acids. V lost 3 bases to trimming and J lost 8 bases, with 10 bases between them. Germline V lookup: CDR1 SQVTM, CDR2 ANQGSEA. CDR3 region: CSVEALSTQYF. In DNA form, the CDR3 reads TGCAGCGTTGAGGCCCTCTCCACCCAGTACTTC.

This clone has only one observation. The genes are TRBV30 and TRBJ2-7; 7 nucleotides match TRBD1. V lost 4 bases to trimming and J lost 5 bases; unmatched junction nucleotides: 11. This CDR3 is built from 14 residues. Germline V gives CDR1 GTSNPN, CDR2 SVGIG (reference sequence). CDR3 DNA: TGTGCCTGGAACCTGGGAAGGGGGCTAAACGAGCAGTACTTC. It encodes CAWNLGRGLNEQYF.

The chain carries TRBV14 and TRBJ2-7; weak D call: TRBD1 (5 bases). Trimming removed 5 bases at V and 2 bases at J, with 10 bases between. The length of the CDR3 is 13 residues. Germline V gene lookup returns CDR1 SGHDN and CDR2 FVKESK. The CDR3, as DNA: TGTGCCAGCAGCAGGGTGACAGCCTACGAGCAGTACTTC. Translated, it gives CASSRVTAYEQYF.

V usage is TRBV5-4 and J usage is TRBJ1-1, with D tentatively TRBD1 (5 bases). V lost 1 base, J lost 3 bases, and 10 bases lay in between. Germline assignment: CDR1 SGHNT and CDR2 YYREEE (reference sequence). The CDR3 loop spans 14 amino acids. CDR3 region: CASSLSGRDTEAFF. The CDR3 DNA reads TGTGCCAGCAGCTTGTCTGGCAGGGACACTGAAGCTTTCTTT.

As DNA, the CDR3 is TGTGCCAGCTCACCGGGACTGCAAGAGACCCAGTACTTC. Encoded protein: CASSPGLQETQYF. This sequence joins TRBV18 and TRBJ2-5; perhaps TRBD2 as D (6 bases). CDR3 size: 13 residues. V lost 3 bases, J lost 2 bases, and 7 bases lay in between. Germline V gene data show CDR1 as KGHSH and CDR2 as LQKENI.

This sequence joins TRBV19 and TRBJ2-1; TRBD1 matches at 7 bases. The length of the CDR3 is 14 residues. V lost 0 bases and J lost 13; bases outside the gene matches: 9. Per germline, CDR1 LNHDA and CDR2 SQIVND (reference sequence). CDR3 residues: CASSIEGFRGLQFF. CDR3 DNA sequence: TGTGCCAGTAGTATAGAAGGCTTTAGGGGGCTTCAGTTCTTC. Variable domain in full (rest from reference TRBV19 and TRBJ2-1): DGGITQSPKYLFRKEGQNVTLSCEQNLNHDAMYWYRQDPGQGLRLIYYSQIVNDFQKGDIAEGYSVSREKKESFPLTVTSAQKNPTAFYLCASSIEGFRGLQFFGPGTRLTVL.

This clone was recorded once. The chain is built from TRBV6-6 and TRBJ1-2; no clear D. This CDR3 is built from 14 residues. Germline loops: CDR1 MNHNY, CDR2 SVGAGI (reference sequence). The V gene lost 6 bases and the J gene lost 8 bases, with 19 bases spanning the gap. CDR3 residues: CASSRDEGEWGYTF. CDR3 DNA sequence: TGTGCCAGCAGCCGAGACGAGGGCGAATGGGGCTACACCTTC.

The CDR3 bases are TGTGCCAGCGCCCGAACAGGAGACAGTGATAGCTCACCCCTCCACTTT. It codes for CASARTGDSDSSPLHF. This sequence joins TRBV19 and TRBJ1-6; perhaps TRBD1 as D (5 bases). CDR1 and CDR2 (germline): LNHDA, SQIVND (reference sequence). This CDR3 comprises 16 residues. Trimming removed 9 bases from V and 10 bases from J, with 25 bases in between.

This clone was observed a single time. V and J are TRBV29-1 and TRBJ2-6; TRBD1 matches 7 bases. The CDR3 contains 19 residues. Germline-derived CDR1 and CDR2 are SQVTM and ANQGSEA. Germline trimming cut 6 bases from V and 0 bases from J; bases unmatched to any gene: 17. As DNA, the CDR3 is TGCAGCGTCGCTAACTTCCCAGGGGGTACCCACTCTGGGGCCAACGTCCTGACTTTC. It translates to CSVANFPGGTHSGANVLTF.

This clone has only one observation. The chain uses TRBV6-6 and TRBJ1-1, with 8 bases identical to TRBD1. This CDR3 region has 15 residues. CDR1 is MNHNY, CDR2 SVGAGI, per germline (reference sequence). Trimming at V came to 7 bases and at J to 1 base, leaving 8 bases not matched to a gene. The CDR3 here is CASTHRDRRNTEAFF. As DNA, the CDR3 is TGTGCCAGCACCCATCGGGACAGGAGGAACACTGAAGCTTTCTTT.

The chain joins TRBV2 to TRBJ2-1; D possibly corresponds to TRBD1 (5 bases). CDR3 length equals 15 residues. Trimming pared 6 bases from V and 5 bases from J, leaving 17 bases between. CDR1 and CDR2 (germline): SNHLY, FYNNEI. The CDR3 nucleotides are TGTGCCAGCAGCCCACGGGCAGGGCTAAACAATGAGCAGTTCTTC. Its protein is CASSPRAGLNNEQFF.

V is TRBV6-5 and J is TRBJ1-2; 9 bases match TRBD1. V lost 5 bases, J lost 6 bases, and 10 bases stayed unmatched. The CDR3 totals 15 residues. Looked up from germline, CDR1 is MNHEY and CDR2 is SVGAGI. CDR3 sequence reads: CASSTEDRGKDGYTF. In DNA form, the CDR3 reads TGTGCCAGCAGTACAGAAGACAGGGGGAAAGATGGCTACACCTTC.

The J gene is TRBJ2-5, the V gene TRBV11-3, with 8 positions matching TRBD1. Germline-derived CDR1 and CDR2 are SGHNT and YENEEA. The J segment lost 2 bases and the V segment lost 4 bases, leaving 3 bases of the junction unmatched. CDR3 length: 14 amino acids. The CDR3 DNA reads as TGTGCCAGCAGCTCGCGACAGGGGCAAGAGACCCAGTACTTC. Translation gives CASSSRQGQETQYF. Filled out from reference TRBV11-3 and TRBJ2-5, the complete variable domain reads EAGVVQSPRYKIIEKKQPVAFWCNPISGHNTLYWYLQNLGQGPELLIRYENEEAVDDSQLPKDRFSAERLKGVDSTLKIQPAELGDSAVYLCASSSRQGQETQYFGPGTRLLVL.

The rearrangement links TRBV9 to TRBJ1-5; D possibly corresponds to TRBD1 (6 bases). This CDR3 region has 15 residues. With 3 bases removed from V and 7 bases from J, the gap between germline ends came to 17 bases. Germline CDR1 and CDR2: SGDLS and YYNGEE. The CDR3 DNA is TGTGCCAGCAGCGCGGGACAATGGAGGTGGCAGCCCCAGCATTTT. Protein product: CASSAGQWRWQPQHF.

The chain recombines TRBV9 with TRBJ2-3; no reliable D call. V lost 4 bases and J lost 1, with 16 bases in between. The CDR3 spans 16 residues. Germline values: CDR1 SGDLS, CDR2 YYNGEE. The CDR3 reads CASSLRSAGGTDTQYF. CDR3 DNA sequence: TGTGCCAGCAGCCTTCGAAGTGCCGGAGGCACAGATACGCAGTATTTT.

This chain links TRBV25-1 with TRBJ2-7; 7 positions agree with TRBD1. V shed 5 bases and J 2 bases; nucleotides not matched to a gene: 15. The germline CDR1 and CDR2 sequences are MGHDK and SYGVNS. This CDR3 comprises 17 residues. The CDR3 nucleotides read TGTGCCAGCAGTCCCACACTCCTCCGGGACAGACCCTACGAGCAGTACTTC. It translates to CASSPTLLRDRPYEQYF.

The gene calls are TRBV11-2 and TRBJ2-3; D possibly corresponds to TRBD2 (9 bases). This CDR3 comprises 17 residues. Germline CDR1 is SGHAT and CDR2 is FQNNGV. The V gene lost 5 bases and the J gene lost 3 bases, with 21 bases spanning the gap. In DNA, the CDR3 is TGTGCCAGCAGCCAGGGGGCTAGCGGGGTGGGGACAGATACGCAGTATTTT. As protein: CASSQGASGVGTDTQYF.

This clone came up once. This chain connects TRBV28 to TRBJ2-3; D may be TRBD2 (6 bases). The CDR3 is made up of 16 amino acids. Per germline, CDR1 MDHEN and CDR2 SYDVKM. V was trimmed by 4 bases and J by 0 bases, leaving 14 bases between them. For the CDR3, the DNA is TGTGCCAGCAGTTCCAGCGGGCTAGGGAGCACAGATACGCAGTATTTT. Residues: CASSSSGLGSTDTQYF.

This clone has just one count. The chain has TRBV28 and TRBJ1-5, with D hard to call. Germline V CDR1 and CDR2: MDHEN, SYDVKM. V lost 5 bases and J 12 bases, leaving 20 bases between the germline ends. The CDR3 loop spans 14 amino acids. In DNA, the CDR3 is TGTGCCAGCAGTATCCCGGGCGGGTCCGGCAGCCAGCATTTT. This translates into CASSIPGGSGSQHF.

This clone has a handful of counts. This sequence joins TRBV6-5 and TRBJ2-1; 11 bases line up with TRBD2. Germline trimming cut 4 bases from V and 6 bases from J; bases unmatched to any gene: 5. The CDR3 spans 15 residues. The V gene's germline CDR1 is MNHEY and CDR2 SVGAGI. The CDR3 spells CASSSRLAGSNEQFF. The CDR3 coding sequence is TGTGCCAGCAGTTCAAGACTAGCGGGGAGCAATGAGCAGTTCTTC.

The rearrangement uses TRBV6-5 and TRBJ2-5; maybe TRBD2 (6 bases). Looked up from germline, CDR1 is MNHEY and CDR2 is SVGAGI. The CDR3 has 14 amino acids. V was shortened by 2 bases and J by 1 base, with 8 bases between the two germline ends. The CDR3 DNA reads as TGTGCCAGCAGTTACGTGGGGGGCCAAGAGACCCAGTACTTC. It encodes CASSYVGGQETQYF.

This clone was counted once. This chain uses TRBV11-1 with TRBJ2-3; the match to TRBD1 covers 11 bases. The V segment lost 5 bases and the J segment 2 bases; nucleotides outside the gene matches: 3. Germline CDR1 and CDR2: SGHAT and FQDESV (reference sequence). The CDR3 extends over 15 amino acids. CDR3 in amino acids: CASSGDRGITDTQYF. CDR3 nucleotides: TGTGCCAGCAGCGGGGACAGGGGGATCACAGATACGCAGTATTTT. The variable domain in full, with the rest retrieved from reference TRBV11-1 and TRBJ2-3, is EAEVAQSPRYKITEKSQAVAFWCDPISGHATLYWYRQILGQGPELLVQFQDESVVDDSQLPKDRFSAERLKGVDSTLKIQPAELGDSAMYLCASSGDRGITDTQYFGPGTRLTVL.

The DNA for the CDR3 is TGTGCCAGCAGCCCCGGGACAGGGGGCACCTACGAGCAGTACTTC. Translating it yields CASSPGTGGTYEQYF. The genes are TRBV7-9 and TRBJ2-5, with 12 bases matching TRBD1. The DNA matches TRBJ2-7 better at its end, which makes the J call doubtful. The CDR3 is made up of 15 amino acids. Germline CDR1 and CDR2: SEHNR and FQNEAQ (reference sequence).

The V gene is TRBV11-2, the J gene TRBJ2-5; 9 bases fit TRBD1. Per germline, CDR1 SGHAT and CDR2 FQNNGV. The CDR3 is made up of 18 amino acids. Trimming at V came to 3 bases and at J to 0 bases, leaving 11 bases not matched to a gene. The CDR3 DNA is TGTGCCAGCAGCTTGGGGATAAGGGGACAGGGACACCAAGAGACCCAGTACTTC. This translates into CASSLGIRGQGHQETQYF.